What follows describes a single T cell receptor (beta chain). This entry comes from a study of cytomegalovirus exposure and HLA in healthy donors. Per germline, CDR1 PRHDT and CDR2 FYEKMQ (reference sequence). The CDR3 consists of 16 residues. V lost 5 bases and J lost 3; bases outside the gene matches: 11. A multiplex PCR was run with 60 Vbeta primers and 13 Jbeta primers. Produced via immunoSEQ multiplex PCR; TCRdb's table is partial and in-frame only. The specimen's table records tens of thousands of clones. Material: PBMCs. The rearrangement joins TRBV13 to TRBJ2-7; 9 positions match TRBD1. The source of this sequence is a female donor in good health and CMV-seropositive. The CDR3 sequence: CASSPGTGTFDYEQYF. CDR3 nucleotides: TGTGCCAGCAGCCCCGGGACAGGGACGTTCGACTACGAGCAGTACTTC.